Listed here are 5 T cell receptor beta chains from one sample, sequenced in a study of human T cells and chemical hapten exposure. TCRdb processed the RACE reads anew with MiXCR; each CDR3 protein has one entry. The sample consists of around 330,000 distinct CDR3 sequences, 5.5% of them appearing once. Time point reported: pre-sensitization, week 0. Indicated treatment: therapeutic diphenylcyclopropenone sensitization with weekly scalp DPC. The specimen comprised whole blood, sampled in connection with sensitization to the hapten diphenylcyclopropenone (DPC). Receptors were obtained from a woman younger than 35 with alopecia areata. Some clones in this sample may be carry-over from other donors' samples.

The chain uses TRBV7-8 and TRBJ1-1; D remains ambiguous. The germline gives CDR1 SGHVS, CDR2 FQNEAQ. The CDR3 sequence is 16 residues long. Trimming pared 2 bases from V and 1 base from J, leaving 14 bases between. The CDR3 region is CASSLPGLNQNTEAFF. Written as DNA, the CDR3 is TGTGCCAGCAGCTTACCAGGTCTAAATCAGAACACTGAAGCTTTCTTT.

This clonotype occurred a few times. J is TRBJ1-6 and V is TRBV15; D gene unclear. Germline V gives CDR1 LNHNV, CDR2 YYDKDF (reference sequence). Trimming took off 0 bases at V and 14 bases at J, with 17 bases between the two ends. The CDR3 is 15 amino acids. The CDR3 region has the DNA TGTGCCACCAGCAGAGATCGAACCACAAGGCCTTCCCTCCACTTT. Its protein is CATSRDRTTRPSLHF.

This clonotype was counted only a few times. This sequence joins TRBV7-9 and TRBJ2-4; D is ambiguous. The CDR3 contains 15 residues. The germline CDR1 and CDR2 sequences are SEHNR and FQNEAQ (reference sequence). V gave up 0 bases and J gave up 5 bases, with 11 bases separating them. CDR3 in amino acids: CASSLAGLAENIQYF. The CDR3, as DNA: TGTGCCAGCAGCTTAGCAGGTTTGGCGGAAAACATTCAGTACTTC.

This clonotype has more than one count but fewer than ten. The chain has TRBV18 and TRBJ2-7; D gene uncertain. V was cut by 2 bases and J by 5 bases, with 7 bases left in between. The CDR3 is made up of 12 amino acids. Germline CDR1 is KGHSH and CDR2 is LQKENI. CDR3 loop: CASSPRADEQYF. The DNA of the CDR3 is TGTGCCAGCTCACCAAGGGCGGACGAGCAGTACTTC.

Ten or more counts support this clonotype. This chain uses TRBV20-1 with TRBJ2-3; tentative D call: TRBD2 (5 bases). CDR1 and CDR2 (germline): DFQATT, SNEGSKA (reference sequence). Trimming pared 5 bases from V and 9 bases from J, leaving 12 bases between. The CDR3 spans 11 residues. CDR3 protein: CSAPLARTQYF. CDR3 in DNA: TGCAGTGCTCCTCTAGCACGCACGCAGTATTTT.